This entry features one T cell receptor beta chain sequence. The CDR3 loop spans 14 amino acids. The J segment lost 4 bases and the V segment lost 1 base, leaving 1 base of the junction unmatched. Germline CDR1 and CDR2: SNHLY and FYNNEI. The sample originates from a study of blood T cell repertoires in COVID-19. Across the whole study: The samples span acute and convalescent COVID-19 from the United States, Italy and Spain. The cDNA or gDNA used as material had been derived from T cells, B-cell-depleted T cells, or PBMCs.

Using immunoSEQ multiplex PCR, the repertoire was profiled, and TCRdb retains in-frame clones only, with some absent. There are about 310,000 clones in the sample; 90% occur only once, and around 4.5% lies in the top ten. Grouping used clinical history reported by participants in a survey and questionnaire. The sample comprised PBMCs or T cells enriched from blood (not recorded which). The V and J genes are TRBV2 and TRBJ1-5, with 7 bases identical to TRBD1. This sequence was found in a woman aged 18-29 years with acute COVID-19. CDR3 residues: CASSEDRGNQPQHF. The CDR3 coding sequence is TGTGCCAGCAGTGAAGACAGGGGAAATCAGCCCCAGCATTTT.